The 29 T cell receptor beta chains given below trace back to one sample, sequenced in a study of OX40 agonist ivuxolimab in advanced cancers. Libraries were made using the immunoSEQ multiplex PCR assay. As stored in TCRdb, this immuneACCESS dataset retains in-frame rearrangements with V and J assigned. A fraction of the clones does not appear; measured against another copy, unresolved V genes explain less than half of the discrepancy, and the remainder lacks a known reason. Within this sample are tens of thousands of clones, with about 88% of them counted one time only. The top ten constitute about 1.1% of the sample. The source material was CD4+ or CD8+ T cells sorted from blood, sampled in a trial of the OX40 agonist ivuxolimab. These receptors were collected from an adult with an advanced solid tumor such as melanoma, head and neck, liver or kidney cancer.

The chain carries TRBV5-1 and TRBJ2-3; D gene unclear. The CDR3 spans 15 residues. Trimming cost V 0 bases and J 2 bases, with 10 bases left between them. Germline V gene sequence: CDR1 SGHRS, CDR2 YFSETQ. The CDR3 region is CASSLGFAVTDTQYF. In nucleotides, the CDR3 is TGCGCCAGCAGCTTGGGTTTTGCGGTCACAGATACGCAGTATTTT.

This clone was recorded only once. The CDR3 region has the DNA TGTGCCAGCACCGTGACAGGGGTTTACACTGAAGCTTTCTTT. Translation: CASTVTGVYTEAFF. The J gene is TRBJ1-1, the V gene TRBV7-9, with 8 bases identical to TRBD1. The CDR3 runs to 14 residues. Trimming removed 7 bases from V and 3 bases from J; junction bases left unmatched: 7. Germline CDR1 is SEHNR and CDR2 is FQNEAQ (reference sequence). Supplemented by reference TRBV7-9 and TRBJ1-1, the full variable domain reads DTGVSQNPRHKITKRGQNVTFRCDPISEHNRLYWYRQTLGQGPEFLTYFQNEAQLEKSRLLSDRFSAERPKGSFSTLEIQRTEQGDSAMYLCASTVTGVYTEAFFGQGTRLTVV.

The rearrangement joins TRBV9 to TRBJ1-2; TRBD1 matches 7 bases. Unmatched junction bases numbered 5, after V lost 2 bases and J lost 1 base. Germline lookup yields CDR1 SGDLS and CDR2 YYNGEE. The CDR3 runs 15 residues. The CDR3 reads CASSVGDSRNYGYTF. In nucleotides, the CDR3 is TGTGCCAGCAGCGTGGGGGACAGCCGTAACTATGGCTACACCTTC.

The rearrangement links TRBV2 to TRBJ2-3; possible D gene TRBD1, 6 bases. The germline V gene encodes CDR1 SNHLY and CDR2 FYNNEI. CDR3 length equals 15 residues. The V end was cut by 4 bases, the J end by 3 bases, with 14 bases between. As DNA, the CDR3 is TGTGCCAGCAGTGGGGAGACAGGATGGACAGATACGCAGTATTTT. This encodes CASSGETGWTDTQYF.

The sample holds a few counts of this clone. The rearrangement links TRBV7-6 to TRBJ2-7; D is possibly TRBD1 (5 bases). The CDR3 sequence is 13 residues long. CDR1 and CDR2 (germline): SGHVS, FNYEAQ. V lost 1 base and J lost 4, with 8 bases in between. DNA for the CDR3: TGTGCCAGCAGCTTAGGGACACTATACGAGCAGTACTTC. Protein sequence: CASSLGTLYEQYF.

This rearrangement joins TRBV9 to TRBJ2-1, with a possible D match to TRBD1 (5 bases). The V and J ends lost 3 bases and 9 bases respectively, with 22 bases between them. The germline CDR1 and CDR2 sequences are SGDLS and YYNGEE. The CDR3 sequence is 16 residues long. CDR3 sequence (DNA): TGTGCCAGCAGCGCCTCGATTGGGGCTACGGAAGGTGAGCAGTTCTTC. It translates to CASSASIGATEGEQFF.

The chain combines TRBV5-1 with TRBJ1-2; 9 nucleotides match TRBD1. The germline gives CDR1 SGHRS, CDR2 YFSETQ. Trimming cost V 3 bases and J 3 bases; bases outside gene matches: 3. This CDR3 has 14 residues. The CDR3 reads CASSWGTGHYGYTF. The CDR3 DNA reads TGCGCCAGCAGCTGGGGGACAGGGCACTATGGCTACACCTTC.

The chain is built from TRBV9 and TRBJ2-3; the match to TRBD2 covers 10 bases. The CDR3 length is 15 residues. Germline CDR1 is SGDLS and CDR2 is YYNGEE. Trimming took 3 bases from V and 4 from J; bases not matched to a gene: 5. The CDR3 sequence: CASSARAGGADTQYF. The CDR3 DNA sequence: TGTGCCAGCAGCGCGAGAGCGGGAGGGGCAGATACGCAGTATTTT.

The gene calls are TRBV7-2 and TRBJ2-3; perhaps TRBD1 as D (6 bases). Germline CDR1 reads SGHTA; CDR2 reads FQGNSA. The CDR3 covers 16 residues. The V and J ends lost 2 bases and 0 bases respectively, with 12 bases between them. The CDR3 sequence: CASSLYDRRSTDTQYF. The CDR3 region has the DNA TGTGCCAGCAGCTTATATGACAGGCGAAGCACAGATACGCAGTATTTT.

V gene TRBV7-9 combines with J gene TRBJ2-3, with D uncertain. Germline V gene lookup returns CDR1 SEHNR and CDR2 FQNEAQ (reference sequence). The CDR3 covers 12 residues. V lost 3 bases and J 5 bases, leaving 6 bases between the germline ends. CDR3 sequence reads: CASSFKGDTQYF. CDR3 in DNA: TGTGCCAGCAGCTTCAAGGGAGATACGCAGTATTTT. Using reference TRBV7-9 and TRBJ2-3 for the parts outside the CDR3, the full variable domain is DTGVSQNPRHKITKRGQNVTFRCDPISEHNRLYWYRQTLGQGPEFLTYFQNEAQLEKSRLLSDRFSAERPKGSFSTLEIQRTEQGDSAMYLCASSFKGDTQYFGPGTRLTVL.

The rearrangement joins TRBV29-1 to TRBJ2-5; a possible D gene is TRBD2 (5 bases). CDR1 and CDR2 from the germline V gene are SQVTM and ANQGSEA. V shed 8 bases and J shed 2 bases, with 15 bases lying between them. This CDR3 is built from 13 residues. The CDR3: CSQGGGHQETQYF. CDR3 bases: TGCAGCCAAGGCGGCGGGCATCAAGAGACCCAGTACTTC. The variable domain in full, with the rest retrieved from reference TRBV29-1 and TRBJ2-5, is SAVISQKPSRDICQRGTSLTIQCQVDSQVTMMFWYRQQPGQSLTLIATANQGSEATYESGFVIDKFPISRPNLTFSTLTVSNMSPEDSSIYLCSQGGGHQETQYFGPGTRLLVL.

The rearrangement links TRBV5-1 to TRBJ2-1, with TRBD1 matching 8 bases. Germline-derived CDR1 and CDR2 are SGHRS and YFSETQ. This CDR3 is 14 amino acids long. V lost 4 bases, J lost 3 bases, and 3 bases stayed unmatched. The CDR3 is CASSPGQGYNEQFF. The CDR3 DNA sequence: TGCGCCAGCAGCCCAGGACAGGGCTACAATGAGCAGTTCTTC. The full variable domain, its missing parts supplied by reference TRBV5-1 and TRBJ2-1, is KAGVTQTPRYLIKTRGQQVTLSCSPISGHRSVSWYQQTPGQGLQFLFEYFSETQRNKGNFPGRFSGRQFSNSRSEMNVSTLELGDSALYLCASSPGQGYNEQFFGPGTRLTVL.

Points on this clone: This specimen includes other DNA sequences encoding the same CDR3. The V and J genes are TRBV4-3 and TRBJ2-2; the D gene is possibly TRBD2 (5 bases). There are 16 residues in the CDR3. V was pared by 1 base and J by 2 bases, with 11 bases between. CDR1 is LGHNA, CDR2 YSLEER, per germline. This CDR3 reads CASSQGSSANTGELFF. The CDR3 DNA is TGCGCCAGCAGCCAAGGAAGTAGCGCAAACACCGGGGAGCTGTTTTTT.

The V and J genes are TRBV6-6 and TRBJ1-1; D possibly corresponds to TRBD1 (5 bases). Per germline, CDR1 MNHNY and CDR2 SVGAGI (reference sequence). V was clipped by 6 bases and J by 5 bases, with 16 bases between them. This CDR3 has 14 amino acids. CDR3 nucleotides: TGTGCCAGCAGCCCCGGAGAAGGGACGACTGAAGCTTTCTTT. Translating gives CASSPGEGTTEAFF.

The V and J genes are TRBV5-1 and TRBJ1-3, with TRBD1 as a possible D gene (5 bases). Deletions cut 2 bases from V and 0 bases from J, with 9 bases between. Germline V lookup: CDR1 SGHRS, CDR2 YFSETQ. The CDR3 is 15 residues long. CDR3 nucleotides: TGCGCCAGCAGCTTCACAGGCATCTCTGGAAACACCATATATTTT. Its protein product is CASSFTGISGNTIYF.

This clone has only a few counts. J is TRBJ2-2 and V is TRBV5-1, with a possible D match to TRBD1 (5 bases). The CDR3 is 15 amino acids. Germline CDR1 is SGHRS and CDR2 is YFSETQ. The V end was cut by 5 bases, the J end by 3 bases, with 14 bases between. CDR3: CASRQAATYTGELFF. The CDR3 DNA follows: TGCGCCAGCAGACAGGCCGCGACTTACACCGGGGAGCTGTTTTTT.

The gene calls are TRBV7-2 and TRBJ2-2, with D perhaps TRBD1 (6 bases). CDR1 and CDR2 (germline): SGHTA, FQGNSA. There are 14 residues in the CDR3. The V and J ends lost 7 bases and 2 bases respectively, with 11 bases between them. The DNA of the CDR3 is TGTGCCAGCATGACACAGGGTAACACCGGGGAGCTGTTTTTT. Its translation: CASMTQGNTGELFF. The full variable domain, its missing parts supplied by reference TRBV7-2 and TRBJ2-2, is GAGVSQSPSNKVTEKGKDVELRCDPISGHTALYWYRQSLGQGLEFLIYFQGNSAPDKSGLPSDRFSAERTGGSVSTLTIQRTQQEDSAVYLCASMTQGNTGELFFGEGSRLTVL.

The chain has TRBV19 and TRBJ1-1, with D maybe TRBD1 (6 bases). V was shortened by 6 bases and J by 2 bases, with 16 bases between the two germline ends. The CDR3 contains 15 residues. Germline V gene data show CDR1 as LNHDA and CDR2 as SQIVND (reference sequence). Here the CDR3 DNA reads TGTGCCAGTAGAAATAGGGGGTTGTTCAACACTGAAGCTTTCTTT. Translated, it gives CASRNRGLFNTEAFF.

CDR3 nucleotides: TGTGCCAGCAACACGCCCAGGCCTGAAGCTTTCTTT. Translation gives CASNTPRPEAFF. The V gene is TRBV6-1, the J gene TRBJ1-1, with D uncertain. Per the germline V gene, CDR1 is MNHNS and CDR2 is SASEGT. V lost 7 bases to trimming and J lost 6 bases, with 12 bases between them. This CDR3 region has 12 residues.

This chain connects TRBV28 to TRBJ1-5, with D perhaps TRBD1 (6 bases). Trimming cost V 5 bases and J 5 bases, with 10 bases left between them. CDR1 and CDR2 from the germline V gene are MDHEN and SYDVKM. This CDR3 has 13 residues. CDR3: CASSGQLDQPQHF. The CDR3 DNA sequence: TGTGCCAGCAGTGGACAGCTAGATCAGCCCCAGCATTTT.

The V gene is TRBV9, the J gene TRBJ2-5; 11 bases align to TRBD2. CDR1 is SGDLS, CDR2 YYNGEE, per germline. The V segment lost 4 bases and the J segment 1 base; nucleotides outside the gene matches: 6. The CDR3 consists of 16 residues. The CDR3 DNA sequence: TGTGCCAGCAGCCTTAGCGGGAGGGCCAGCCAAGAGACCCAGTACTTC. The encoded protein is CASSLSGRASQETQYF.

The chain links TRBV30 to TRBJ1-2, with 8 bases identical to TRBD1. Germline V lookup: CDR1 GTSNPN, CDR2 SVGIG (reference sequence). Trimming took 3 bases from V and 1 from J; bases not matched to a gene: 4. This CDR3 contains 14 residues. The CDR3 loop is CAWSPGQDNYGYTF. CDR3 sequence (DNA): TGTGCCTGGAGCCCGGGACAGGATAACTATGGCTACACCTTC. Full variable domain (outside the CDR3, taken from reference TRBV30 and TRBJ1-2): SQTIHQWPATLVQPVGSPLSLECTVEGTSNPNLYWYRQAAGRGLQLLFYSVGIGQISSEVPQNLSASRPQDRQFILSSKKLLLSDSGFYLCAWSPGQDNYGYTFGSGTRLTVV.

The rearrangement links TRBV11-3 to TRBJ2-3; D uncertain. Germline V CDR1 and CDR2: SGHNT, YENEEA. The CDR3 contains 13 residues. V lost 3 bases to trimming and J lost 1 base, with 5 bases between them. DNA of the CDR3: TGTGCCAGCAGCTTTACAGGCACAGATACGCAGTATTTT. This encodes CASSFTGTDTQYF. The full variable domain, with the rest looked up from reference TRBV11-3 and TRBJ2-3, is EAGVVQSPRYKIIEKKQPVAFWCNPISGHNTLYWYLQNLGQGPELLIRYENEEAVDDSQLPKDRFSAERLKGVDSTLKIQPAELGDSAVYLCASSFTGTDTQYFGPGTRLTVL.

The CDR3 nucleotides are TGTGCCAGCAGTTACAGGGGCCAGAAGGAACTGTTTTTT. This encodes CASSYRGQKELFF. The chain joins TRBV6-6 to TRBJ1-4, with a tentative D call TRBD1 (5 bases). Germline lookup yields CDR1 MNHNY and CDR2 SVGAGI (reference sequence). The CDR3 length is 13 residues. V was pared by 2 bases and J by 12 bases, with 13 bases between.

This chain connects TRBV5-1 to TRBJ1-2; the match to TRBD1 covers 11 bases. The CDR3 contains 17 residues. CDR1 is SGHRS, CDR2 YFSETQ, per germline. The V segment lost 2 bases and the J segment 2 bases; nucleotides outside the gene matches: 8. The CDR3, as DNA: TGCGCCAGCAGCTTTAGAGGACAGGGGGCAGGAAACTATGGCTACACCTTC. This sequence encodes CASSFRGQGAGNYGYTF.

The chain joins TRBV5-5 to TRBJ1-1; D is undetermined. The CDR3 extends over 14 amino acids. Germline CDR1 SGHKS, CDR2 YYEKEE (reference sequence). V dropped 5 bases and J dropped 6 bases, with 17 bases sitting between them. CDR3 DNA: TGTGCCAGCAGGGGCGACCCACTCAACGCTGAAGCTTTCTTT. Encoded protein: CASRGDPLNAEAFF.

This rearrangement joins TRBV7-8 to TRBJ2-1; D is tentatively TRBD1 or TRBD2 (6 bases each). Looked up from germline, CDR1 is SGHVS and CDR2 is FQNEAQ. The CDR3 covers 15 residues. V shed 4 bases and J shed 5 bases, with 15 bases lying between them. The DNA for the CDR3 is TGTGCCAGCAGCTCCCGGGGGCAGATAGACAATGAGCAGTTCTTC. Its translation is CASSSRGQIDNEQFF.

This clone was recorded only once. The chain employs TRBV4-2 and TRBJ2-1, with D uncertain. This CDR3 comprises 15 residues. Trimming took off 6 bases at V and 1 base at J, with 13 bases between the two ends. The germline V gene has CDR1 LGHNA and CDR2 YNFKEQ. CDR3 sequence: CASRFDPASYNEQFF. CDR3 sequence (DNA): TGTGCCAGCAGGTTCGATCCCGCGTCCTACAATGAGCAGTTCTTC.

V is TRBV28 and J is TRBJ1-4; D uncertain. Germline loops: CDR1 MDHEN, CDR2 SYDVKM. Trimming took off 6 bases at V and 8 bases at J, with 13 bases between the two ends. The CDR3 spans 13 residues. CDR3 protein: CASSPPEAEKLFF. CDR3 in DNA: TGTGCCAGCAGCCCCCCGGAGGCCGAAAAACTGTTTTTT.